This entry lists 10 T cell receptor beta chains sequenced from one sample in a study of blood T cell repertoires in COVID-19. TCRdb keeps only in-frame clones here, not all; method: immunoSEQ multiplex PCR. The table records about 220,000 clones, 82% of them present only once. The specimen sequenced was peripheral blood. The receptors originated from a woman between 70 and 85 years old with COVID-19, enrolled during active disease.

The V call is TRBV11-2, the J call TRBJ1-1, with D tentatively TRBD1 (6 bases). The V end was cut by 6 bases, the J end by 3 bases, with 11 bases between. The germline V gene has CDR1 SGHAT and CDR2 FQNNGV. CDR3 length: 13 residues. The CDR3 DNA follows: TGTGCCAGCAGAACTACAGGGTACACTGAAGCTTTCTTT. Translating gives CASRTTGYTEAFF.

The chain employs TRBV7-5 and TRBJ2-1; the table assigns TRBD1, which was not confirmed against the DNA. TRBV7-5 is marked as a pseudogene. The CDR3 loop spans 17 amino acids. CDR3 residues: CARSLRPRGISYNEQFF. The CDR3 DNA is TGTGCCAGAAGCTTGCGGCCAAGGGGAATATCCTACAATGAGCAGTTCTTC.

The chain is built from TRBV5-1 and TRBJ1-1; D ambiguous. The V end was cut by 1 base, the J end by 2 bases, with 9 bases between. The CDR3 runs to 14 residues. Germline assignment: CDR1 SGHRS and CDR2 YFSETQ. The DNA of the CDR3 is TGCGCCAGCAGCTTGTCGCCGGTTAACACTGAAGCTTTCTTT. It translates to CASSLSPVNTEAFF.

This chain uses TRBV9 with TRBJ2-3; D possibly corresponds to TRBD1 (5 bases). This CDR3 spans 13 amino acids. Trimming cost V 2 bases and J 10 bases, with 14 bases left between them. Germline V gene data show CDR1 as SGDLS and CDR2 as YYNGEE. The CDR3 spells CASSVLQGAPQYF. The CDR3 nucleotides are TGTGCCAGCAGCGTCCTCCAAGGGGCGCCGCAGTATTTT.

The chain has TRBV6-4 and TRBJ2-7, with D possibly matching TRBD1 (6 bases). Looked up from germline, CDR1 is MRHNA and CDR2 is SNTAGT. This CDR3 spans 16 amino acids. With 2 bases removed from V and 3 bases from J, the gap between germline ends came to 17 bases. In DNA, the CDR3 is TGTGCCAGCAGTGACCCAGGACGGACAGACTGCTACGAGCAGTACTTC. Protein product: CASSDPGRTDCYEQYF.

This chain joins TRBV6-1 and TRBJ1-1, with D possibly TRBD1 on 5 matching bases. The germline V and J ends were trimmed by 2 bases and 3 bases, with 13 bases remaining between them. Germline V gives CDR1 MNHNS, CDR2 SASEGT. The CDR3 is 15 amino acids. As DNA, the CDR3 is TGTGCCAGCAGTGAAACGGACGGCAGGGACACTGAAGCTTTCTTT. It codes for CASSETDGRDTEAFF.

The gene calls are TRBV5-1 and TRBJ2-3, with 7 positions matching TRBD1. The CDR3 runs to 16 residues. Germline V gene lookup returns CDR1 SGHRS and CDR2 YFSETQ. Trimming took 1 base from V and 0 from J; bases not matched to a gene: 5. CDR3 region: CASSLMGDSSTDTQYF. The CDR3 DNA reads TGCGCCAGCAGCTTGATGGGGGACAGTAGCACAGATACGCAGTATTTT.

The rearrangement uses TRBV10-3 and TRBJ2-1; 8 nucleotides align to TRBD2. The germline V gene encodes CDR1 ENHRY and CDR2 SYGVKD. V lost 3 bases and J lost 10; bases outside the gene matches: 11. CDR3 size: 15 residues. CDR3 sequence (DNA): TGTGCCATCAGTGACCCGGGACTAGGATCAGGGGAGCAGTTCTTC. Its translation: CAISDPGLGSGEQFF.

J is TRBJ1-1 and V is TRBV5-1, with a possible D match to TRBD1 (5 bases). Germline lookup yields CDR1 SGHRS and CDR2 YFSETQ. The CDR3 contains 11 residues. The V end lost 2 bases, the J end lost 9 bases, and 8 bases lay between the germline ends. The CDR3 nucleotides are TGCGCCAGCAGCTTATCAGGGAAAGCTTTCTTT. The encoded protein is CASSLSGKAFF.

This rearrangement joins TRBV3-1 (or the pseudogene TRBV3-2) to TRBJ1-2; no reliable D call. Trimming pared 0 bases from V and 5 bases from J, leaving 7 bases between. The V gene's germline CDR1 is LGHDT and CDR2 YNNKEL (reference sequence). This CDR3 is built from 13 residues. The CDR3 DNA is TGTGCCAGCAGCCAAGAATACAGATATGGCTACACCTTC. It yields the protein CASSQEYRYGYTF.